This T cell receptor beta chain comes out of a study of blood T cell repertoires in COVID-19. As for the study in general: The analysed material was cDNA or gDNA that came from T cells, B-cell-depleted T cells, or PBMCs.

Authors' methods: Reference gene primers were amplified, and this amplification served to estimate nucleated cell counts. Libraries were prepared by immunoSEQ multiplex PCR; TCRdb keeps only in-frame clonotypes and omits some of them. The V and J calls and clone size are taken from that table; D and trimming were inferred from the DNA. Of about 310,000 clones in the sample, 90% are singletons; the top ten hold around 1%. The V gene's germline CDR1 is MGHRA and CDR2 YSYEKL. The CDR3 totals 14 residues. Trimming took off 2 bases at V and 6 bases at J, with 11 bases between the two ends. In its sample, this clone was seen once.

Sequencing was done on a sample of peripheral blood. This clonotype originated in a woman in her thirties or forties with COVID-19, enrolled during active disease. The V gene is TRBV4-1, the J gene TRBJ1-5; possible D gene TRBD1, 6 bases. This chain's CDR3 is CASSQTRGSQPQHF. The CDR3 DNA reads as TGCGCCAGCAGCCAAACCAGGGGATCTCAGCCCCAGCATTTT.